This T cell receptor beta chain was sequenced during a study of T-cell memory formation after mild COVID-19. Across the study: Largely, the TCR clusters proved donor specific.

Study results and caveats: Contracting clones, day 15 to 85, had balanced CD4/CD8, and later expanders favored CD4+. Among CD4+ contracting clones, most were CM and EM, and CD8+ ones EMRA.

This clonotype has just one count. What it binds is not known. The CDR3 has 13 residues. V shed 4 bases, J shed 5 bases, and the junction held 5 bases outside the gene matches. Germline loops: CDR1 SGHRS, CDR2 YFSETQ. TCRdb reprocessed the 5' RACE reads with MiXCR, giving one entry per CDR3 protein. The sample carries about 440,000 distinct CDR3 sequences, around 18% recorded once. The specimen sequenced was PBMCs or a T cell subset sorted from them (not recorded which). J is TRBJ1-1 and V is TRBV5-1; 7 bases line up with TRBD1. The source of this sequence is an adult woman who had mild COVID-19 (a few samples of this study predate the infection). Cell type and time point are not known. CDR3 residues: CASSPGQLTEAFF. The CDR3 DNA follows: TGCGCCAGCAGCCCGGGACAGCTGACTGAAGCTTTCTTT.